This section outlines one TCR beta chain sequence together with its context. What it binds is unknown. The entry originates in a study of T cell responses to AZD1222 COVID-19 vaccine. Study-wide results and caveats: At 160-218 and 743-854, vaccine-associated CD4 TCRs were dominant, and they spanned spike. Two doses of AZD1222 preceded a rise in Spike-specific TCR breadth and depth. White British donors predominated, females outnumbered males, and clonal diversity was possibly underestimated.

Generated by immunoSEQ multiplex PCR, the TCRdb table keeps only in-frame clones and is missing some. The table records approximately 120,000 clones, around nine tenths of them present only once. The clonotype was recovered from an adult in good health. The material sequenced was peripheral blood, taken on day 0 of AZD1222 vaccination.

The CDR3 nucleotides are TGTGCCAGCAGCCCTGGGACTAGCCTGAATGAGCAGTTCTTC. It translates to CASSPGTSLNEQFF. The rearrangement uses TRBV13 and TRBJ2-1; 9 bases fit TRBD2. The CDR3 has 14 residues. Germline V gene data show CDR1 as PRHDT and CDR2 as FYEKMQ (reference sequence). V lost 5 bases, J lost 7 bases, and 6 bases stayed unmatched. Combining the CDR3 with reference TRBV13 and TRBJ2-1 gives the whole variable domain AAGVIQSPRHLIKEKRETATLKCYPIPRHDTVYWYQQGPGQDPQFLISFYEKMQSDKGSIPDRFSAQQFSDYHSELNMSSLELGDSALYFCASSPGTSLNEQFFGPGTRLTVL.